A selection of T cell receptor beta chains follows, all from one sample in a study of T cells in tuberculosis. Using immunoSEQ multiplex PCR, the repertoire was profiled, and TCRdb retains in-frame clones only, with some absent. Of 54,000 or so clones detected, 81% appear once; the ten largest clones hold over 10%. The specimen sequenced was CD1b-GMM tetramer-negative cells sorted from PBMCs. These TCRs come from an adult woman with latent tuberculosis. CDR3s include the opening cysteine and the closing phenylalanine or tryptophan. Fields, in order: V gene, CDR3 protein.

>TRBV6-1
CASSEEAGDGYTF
>TRBV9
CASSVGQGITNEKLFF
>TRBV29-1
CSVSTQGAGNQPQHF
>TRBV9
CASSRQGWADTQYF
>TRBV7-3
CASSPSLATTDTQYF
>TRBV4-2
CASSPGLAGGPGKTQYF
>TRBV5-8
CASSFGQFNTGELFF
>TRBV28
CASSPHGLADRTDTQYF
>TRBV9
CASSVGARYYEQYF
>TRBV19
CASSTGPQETQYF
>TRBV15
CATSRDRNEQFF
>TRBV6-4
CASSDGLAGGRLYF
>TRBV27
CASSLSATSSDTQYF
>TRBV6-6
CASRGWTGLSYEQYF
>TRBV19
CASKGQGSENTEAFF
>TRBV5-1
CASSWPGGAQETQYF
>TRBV2
CASKGTSAYNEQFF
>TRBV10-3
CAISDRAGGNTIYF
>TRBV7-3
CASSLTPDRNTEAFF
>TRBV18
CASSLEAGVYSNQPQHF
>TRBV5-5
CASSSGQSLSYEQYF
>TRBV7-7
CASSSPFGSGRVLAYEQYF
>TRBV11-2
CASSLRRGADTQYF
>TRBV19
CASKLRTGENYEQYF
>TRBV15
CATSREGGSTDTQYF
>TRBV4-1
CASSHAMAEQFF
>TRBV7-6
CASSLGTGPYEQYF
>TRBV30
CAWEIKRINSPLHF
>TRBV14
CASSQGGGRGNTEAFF
>TRBV11-2
CASSSVRTSGSYEQYF
>TRBV6-5
CASSSTGQGLYF
>TRBV15
CATSRDGQIGTNEKLFF
>TRBV11-2
CASSSDYDDEQFF
>TRBV28
CASSSGIPGTGSLGGYTF
>TRBV4-3
CASSQEWAGAVYEQYF
>TRBV30
CAWRPVRGYGPLHF
>TRBV19
CASSREKTQYF
>TRBV28
CASSFSPGDTQYF
>TRBV19
CASSSTGNTGELFF
>TRBV14
CASSQERGIAKNIQYF
>TRBV4-1
CASSQTPATNEKLFF
>TRBV11-3
CASSQGSYEQYF
>TRBV7-2
CASSFGFTEAFF
>TRBV28
CASSSNRGAQNQPQHF
>TRBV28
CASSSPIYAGGDTEAFF
>TRBV28
CASSFGGTGNTIYF
>TRBV29-1
CSVSSGFSYNEQFF
>TRBV11-2
CASSFGGLAGGDEQFF
>TRBV7-6
CASSPGDRAGETQYF
>TRBV7-9
CASRAPTQGSGNTIYF
>TRBV28
CASRPPRGNQPQHF